Presented here are 13 T cell receptor beta chains from one specimen sequenced in a study of T cells after yellow fever vaccination. TCRdb re-derived calls from the 5' RACE reads in MiXCR, one entry per CDR3 protein. This sample has approximately 120,000 distinct CDR3 sequences, with 7.5% to 10% found just once. Sequenced here: CD8+ T cells sorted from PBMCs, sampled on the day of the yellow fever booster vaccination. These receptors came from a man aged 18 to 29 who received the YFV17D yellow fever vaccine.

This clonotype was counted only a few times. The chain is built from TRBV6-5 and TRBJ2-2, with D maybe TRBD1 (6 bases). CDR1 MNHEY and CDR2 SVGAGI come from the germline V gene. Trimming removed 2 bases at V and 5 bases at J, with 12 bases between. The CDR3 totals 15 residues. The CDR3 protein is CASSYRTEGTGELFF. CDR3 coding DNA: TGTGCCAGCAGTTACAGGACAGAGGGGACCGGGGAGCTGTTTTTT.

In this sample, this clonotype turned up a few times. V gene TRBV27 combines with J gene TRBJ1-5, with no clear D. CDR1 and CDR2 (germline): MNHEY, SMNVEV (reference sequence). This CDR3 is 13 amino acids long. Trimming removed 3 bases at V and 7 bases at J, with 10 bases between. The CDR3 region has the DNA TGTGCCAGCAGTTTTAAGGCAGCCCAGCCCCAGCATTTT. Its translation: CASSFKAAQPQHF.

The rearrangement uses TRBV7-9 and TRBJ1-2, with D possibly TRBD1 on 5 matching bases. CDR3 length: 14 amino acids. V gave up 6 bases and J gave up 4 bases, with 15 bases separating them. Germline V gene sequence: CDR1 SEHNR, CDR2 FQNEAQ (reference sequence). CDR3 coding DNA: TGTGCCAGCAGGGACCCACGGGGACTCTATGGCTACACCTTC. Protein product: CASRDPRGLYGYTF.

The chain links TRBV4-1 to TRBJ1-2; no firm D call. Germline V lookup: CDR1 MGHRA, CDR2 YSYEKL. Trimming pared 0 bases from V and 8 bases from J, leaving 16 bases between. This CDR3 is built from 15 residues. CDR3 loop: CASSQEARREEGYTF. The CDR3 DNA reads as TGCGCCAGCAGCCAAGAGGCTCGAAGGGAAGAAGGCTACACCTTC.

This clonotype was observed many times. V and J are TRBV24-1 and TRBJ2-6; D is uncertain. The germline CDR1 and CDR2 sequences are KGHDR and SFDVKD. Trimming removed 0 bases at V and 0 bases at J, with 5 bases between. The CDR3 runs 16 residues. CDR3 DNA: TGTGCCACCAGTGATTTGGGTAGCTCTGGGGCCAACGTCCTGACTTTC. This translates into CATSDLGSSGANVLTF.

V usage is TRBV27 and J usage is TRBJ2-3; tentative D call: TRBD2 (5 bases). CDR1 and CDR2 from the germline V gene are MNHEY and SMNVEV (reference sequence). CDR3 length: 14 residues. Deletions cut 6 bases from V and 0 bases from J, with 10 bases between. This CDR3 reads CASSRTFSTDTQYF. CDR3 bases: TGTGCCAGCAGCAGGACTTTTAGCACAGATACGCAGTATTTT.

This clonotype was seen a few times. The chain joins TRBV3-1 to TRBJ1-3; D remains ambiguous. CDR1 and CDR2 (germline): LGHDT, YNNKEL (reference sequence). This CDR3 contains 14 residues. V was cut by 0 bases and J by 0 bases, with 3 bases left in between. The CDR3 DNA reads TGTGCCAGCAGCCAAGATATCTCTGGAAACACCATATATTTT. Its protein is CASSQDISGNTIYF.

The chain is built from TRBV10-3 and TRBJ1-4; no definite D call. The CDR3 length is 14 residues. The V gene lost 3 bases and the J gene lost 3 bases, with 8 bases spanning the gap. Germline CDR1 ENHRY, CDR2 SYGVKD. The chain's CDR3 is CAISDVGANEKLFF. The CDR3 bases are TGTGCCATCAGTGATGTTGGGGCTAATGAAAAACTGTTTTTT.

This clonotype was seen more than once but under ten times. V usage is TRBV9 and J usage is TRBJ1-2; D is undetermined. This CDR3 spans 16 amino acids. The V gene lost 1 base and the J gene lost 0 bases, with 13 bases spanning the gap. Germline CDR1 and CDR2: SGDLS and YYNGEE. CDR3 residues: CASSVSVGTSNYGYTF. The CDR3 nucleotides read TGTGCCAGCAGCGTATCCGTGGGCACCTCTAACTATGGCTACACCTTC.

The sample holds a few counts of this clonotype. The chain employs TRBV24-1 and TRBJ2-5; a weak D match, TRBD1 (5 bases). Trimming pared 2 bases from V and 2 bases from J, leaving 11 bases between. Germline V lookup: CDR1 KGHDR, CDR2 SFDVKD. This CDR3 is built from 15 residues. The CDR3 sequence: CATSDYRTGQETQYF. CDR3 DNA: TGTGCCACCAGTGATTACAGGACCGGGCAAGAGACCCAGTACTTC.

This clonotype was detected only a few times. This chain links TRBV11-2 with TRBJ1-2; D remains unclear. The CDR3 consists of 13 residues. Deletions cut 2 bases from V and 4 bases from J, with 8 bases between. From germline, CDR1 is SGHAT and CDR2 FQNNGV. CDR3 nucleotides: TGTGCCAGCAGCTTACACAAACCCTATGGCTACACCTTC. It specifies CASSLHKPYGYTF.

The sample holds many counts of this clonotype. V and J are TRBV5-1 and TRBJ2-7; tentatively, D is TRBD2 (5 bases). V dropped 0 bases and J dropped 2 bases, with 9 bases sitting between them. The germline CDR1 and CDR2 sequences are SGHRS and YFSETQ. The CDR3 spans 14 residues. CDR3: CASSLGERPYEQYF. The DNA of the CDR3 is TGCGCCAGCAGCTTGGGGGAGAGACCCTACGAGCAGTACTTC. The variable domain in full, with the rest retrieved from reference TRBV5-1 and TRBJ2-7, is KAGVTQTPRYLIKTRGQQVTLSCSPISGHRSVSWYQQTPGQGLQFLFEYFSETQRNKGNFPGRFSGRQFSNSRSEMNVSTLELGDSALYLCASSLGERPYEQYFGPGTRLTVT.

The chain combines TRBV12-3 or TRBV12-4 with TRBJ1-3; unclear D gene. Trimming shortened V by 6 bases and J by 0 bases, and 6 bases separated the two germline ends. The CDR3 is 13 amino acids. CDR3 nucleotide sequence: TGTGCCAGCAGCTTCATCTCTGGAAACACCATATATTTT. This codes for CASSFISGNTIYF.